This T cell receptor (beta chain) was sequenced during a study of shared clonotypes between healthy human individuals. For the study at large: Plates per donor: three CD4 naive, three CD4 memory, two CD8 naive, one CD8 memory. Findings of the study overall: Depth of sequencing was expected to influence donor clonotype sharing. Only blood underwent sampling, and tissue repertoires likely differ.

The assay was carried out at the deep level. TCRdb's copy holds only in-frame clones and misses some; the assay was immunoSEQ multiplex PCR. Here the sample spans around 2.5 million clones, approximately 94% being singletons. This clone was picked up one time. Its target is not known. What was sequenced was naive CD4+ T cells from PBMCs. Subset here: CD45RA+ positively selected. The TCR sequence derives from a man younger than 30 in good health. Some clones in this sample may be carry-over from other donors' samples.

The chain's CDR3 is CASSAPLAGYQETQYF. The CDR3 bases are TGTGCCAGCAGTGCCCCCCTAGCGGGGTACCAAGAGACCCAGTACTTC. V is TRBV5-4 and J is TRBJ2-5; 9 bases line up with TRBD2. Germline CDR1 and CDR2: SGHNT and YYREEE (reference sequence). The CDR3 is 16 residues long. V trimming: 5 bases; J trimming: 0 bases; junction bases outside the gene matches: 8.